The rows below give T cell receptor beta chains drawn from one sample of a study of CD8 T cells in ankylosing spondylitis. From the 5' RACE reads, TCRdb called clonotypes with MiXCR, one entry per CDR3 protein. This sample has roughly 250,000 distinct CDR3 sequences; 8.6% occur once, and the top ten carry approximately 6.3%. Sequencing used blood, either unsorted or a sorted T cell fraction (not recorded which). The receptors originated from a male donor with ankylosing spondylitis or in good health (not recorded which). Both conserved end residues are part of each CDR3. A D gene is named only where the DNA matches it firmly. Size tells how often a clone was seen (once, few, many) or the class of an expanded clone, and some rows leave it out.

v_call: TRBV20-1
d_call: TRBD2
j_call: TRBJ2-2
clone_size: many
cdr3_aa: CSARTSGGDTGELFF
cdr3_nt: TGCAGTGCTCGGACTAGCGGGGGAGACACCGGGGAGCTGTTTTTT

v_call: TRBV20-1
d_call: .
j_call: TRBJ2-1
clone_size: many
cdr3_aa: CSAAQGATEQFF
cdr3_nt: TGCAGTGCCGCCCAAGGGGCAACTGAGCAGTTCTTC

v_call: TRBV7-2
d_call: .
j_call: TRBJ2-3
clone_size: few
cdr3_aa: CASSWRGGGTDTQYF
cdr3_nt: TGTGCCAGCAGCTGGAGGGGCGGTGGGACAGATACGCAGTATTTT

v_call: TRBV15
d_call: .
j_call: TRBJ2-4
clone_size: many
cdr3_aa: CATSRDNVFQYF
cdr3_nt: TGTGCCACCAGCAGAGATAACGTGTTTCAGTACTTC

v_call: TRBV7-9
d_call: .
j_call: TRBJ2-7
clone_size: many
cdr3_aa: CASSLVSASDEQYF
cdr3_nt: TGTGCCAGCAGCTTAGTTTCGGCTAGCGACGAGCAGTACTTC

v_call: TRBV6-5
d_call: .
j_call: TRBJ1-4
clone_size: many
cdr3_aa: CASSSQVGGEKLFF
cdr3_nt: TGTGCCAGCAGTTCTCAAGTTGGGGGGGAAAAACTGTTTTTT

v_call: TRBV5-1
d_call: .
j_call: TRBJ2-7
clone_size: few
cdr3_aa: CASSPRSSGTVPLEQYF
cdr3_nt: TGCGCCAGCAGCCCGAGATCTTCCGGGACGGTCCCCCTCGAGCAGTACTTC

v_call: TRBV30
d_call: .
j_call: TRBJ2-2
clone_size: many
cdr3_aa: CAWSLSGELFF
cdr3_nt: TGTGCCTGGAGTCTGTCCGGGGAGCTGTTTTTT

v_call: TRBV7-6
d_call: .
j_call: TRBJ2-1
clone_size: many
cdr3_aa: CASSPWAPYNEQFF
cdr3_nt: TGTGCCAGCAGCCCATGGGCCCCTTACAATGAGCAGTTCTTC

v_call: TRBV20-1
d_call: TRBD2
j_call: TRBJ2-3
clone_size: .
cdr3_aa: CSALLGLAGGWRSTDTQYF
cdr3_nt: TGCAGTGCTCTCCTGGGACTAGCGGGAGGGTGGAGAAGCACAGATACGCAGTATTTT

v_call: TRBV20-1
d_call: TRBD2
j_call: TRBJ2-1
clone_size: .
cdr3_aa: CSATKTSGSSYNEQFF
cdr3_nt: TGCAGTGCTACCAAGACTAGCGGGAGCTCCTACAATGAGCAGTTCTTC

v_call: TRBV7-9
d_call: TRBD1
j_call: TRBJ1-1
clone_size: many
cdr3_aa: CASSSLDRVDTEAFF
cdr3_nt: TGTGCCAGCAGCTCCCTCGACAGGGTGGACACTGAAGCTTTCTTT

v_call: TRBV5-5
d_call: TRBD1
j_call: TRBJ1-4
clone_size: many
cdr3_aa: CASSLQQGHEKLFF
cdr3_nt: TGTGCCAGCAGCTTGCAACAGGGGCATGAAAAACTGTTTTTT

v_call: TRBV10-3
d_call: .
j_call: TRBJ2-7
clone_size: many
cdr3_aa: CAISQGLGSEQYF
cdr3_nt: TGTGCCATCAGTCAGGGTTTGGGAAGCGAGCAGTACTTC

v_call: TRBV11-1
d_call: .
j_call: TRBJ2-2
clone_size: many
cdr3_aa: CASSLVAGARGTGELFF
cdr3_nt: TGTGCCAGCAGCTTAGTTGCGGGGGCGCGAGGCACCGGGGAGCTGTTTTTT

v_call: TRBV20-1
d_call: .
j_call: TRBJ2-7
clone_size: few
cdr3_aa: CSANEGGLSPYEQYF
cdr3_nt: TGCAGTGCGAACGAGGGCGGTCTCAGCCCCTACGAGCAGTACTTC

v_call: TRBV20-1
d_call: .
j_call: TRBJ2-1
clone_size: many
cdr3_aa: CSASQNNEQFF
cdr3_nt: TGCAGTGCTAGTCAAAACAATGAGCAGTTCTTC

v_call: TRBV12-3/TRBV12-4
d_call: .
j_call: TRBJ2-3
clone_size: many
cdr3_aa: CASSFPTDTQYF
cdr3_nt: TGTGCCAGCAGTTTCCCGACAGATACGCAGTATTTT

v_call: TRBV4-3
d_call: .
j_call: TRBJ2-3
clone_size: many
cdr3_aa: CASSQALQGWDTQYF
cdr3_nt: TGCGCCAGCAGCCAAGCGCTCCAGGGGTGGGATACGCAGTATTTT